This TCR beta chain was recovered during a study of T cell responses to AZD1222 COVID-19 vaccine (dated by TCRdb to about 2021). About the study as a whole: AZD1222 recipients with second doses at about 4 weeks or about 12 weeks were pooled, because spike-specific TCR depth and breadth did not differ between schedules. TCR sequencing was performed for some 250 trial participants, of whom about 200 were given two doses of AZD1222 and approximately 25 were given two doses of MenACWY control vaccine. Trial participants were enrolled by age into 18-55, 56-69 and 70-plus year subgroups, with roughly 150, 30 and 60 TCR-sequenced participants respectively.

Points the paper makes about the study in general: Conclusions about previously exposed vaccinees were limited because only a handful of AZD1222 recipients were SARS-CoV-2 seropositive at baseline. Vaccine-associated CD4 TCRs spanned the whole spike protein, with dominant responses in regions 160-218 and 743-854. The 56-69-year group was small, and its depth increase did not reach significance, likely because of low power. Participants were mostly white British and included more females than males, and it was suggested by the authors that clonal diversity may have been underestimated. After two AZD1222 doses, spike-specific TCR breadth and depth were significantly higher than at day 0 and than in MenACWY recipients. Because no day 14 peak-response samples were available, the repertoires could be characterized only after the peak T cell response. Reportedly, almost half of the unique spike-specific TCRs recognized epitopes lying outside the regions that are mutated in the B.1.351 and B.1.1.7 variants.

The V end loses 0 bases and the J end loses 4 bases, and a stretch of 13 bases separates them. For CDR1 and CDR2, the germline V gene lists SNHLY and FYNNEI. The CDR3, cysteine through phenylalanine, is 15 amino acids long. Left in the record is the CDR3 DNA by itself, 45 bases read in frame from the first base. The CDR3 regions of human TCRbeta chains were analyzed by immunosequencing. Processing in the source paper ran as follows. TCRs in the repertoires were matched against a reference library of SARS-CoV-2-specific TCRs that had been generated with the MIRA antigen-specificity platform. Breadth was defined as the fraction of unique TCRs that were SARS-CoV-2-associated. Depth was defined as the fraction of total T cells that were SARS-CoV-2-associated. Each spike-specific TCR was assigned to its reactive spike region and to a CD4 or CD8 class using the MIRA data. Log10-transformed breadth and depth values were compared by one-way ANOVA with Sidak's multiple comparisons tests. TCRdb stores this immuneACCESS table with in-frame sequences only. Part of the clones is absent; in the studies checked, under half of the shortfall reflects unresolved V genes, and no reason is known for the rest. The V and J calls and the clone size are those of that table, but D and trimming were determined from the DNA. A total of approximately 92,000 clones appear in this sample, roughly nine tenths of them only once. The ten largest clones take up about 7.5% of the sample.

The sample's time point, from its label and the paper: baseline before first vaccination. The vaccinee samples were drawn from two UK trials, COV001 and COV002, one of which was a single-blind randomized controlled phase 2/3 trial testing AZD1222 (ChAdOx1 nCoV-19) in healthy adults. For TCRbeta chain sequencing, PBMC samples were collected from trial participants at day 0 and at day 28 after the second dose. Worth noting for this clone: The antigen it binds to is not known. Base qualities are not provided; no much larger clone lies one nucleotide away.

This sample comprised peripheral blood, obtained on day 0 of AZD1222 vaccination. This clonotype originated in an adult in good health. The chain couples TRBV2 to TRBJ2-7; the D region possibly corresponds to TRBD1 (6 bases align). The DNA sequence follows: TGTGCCAGCAGTGAAGCGGGCAGGGGTGGTTACGAGCAGTACTTC. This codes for CASSEAGRGGYEQYF.